The sequence of this T cell receptor (beta chain) was determined in a study of blood T cell repertoires in COVID-19. The CDR3 is made up of 15 amino acids. Trimming took off 3 bases at V and 1 base at J, with 10 bases between the two ends. CDR1 and CDR2 from the germline V gene are SGHVS and FNYEAQ. Here immunoSEQ multiplex PCR was the method, and the copy in TCRdb shows in-frame clones only, minus some. In the table there are roughly 300,000 clones, 85% of which are singletons. The specimen sequenced was PBMCs or T cells enriched from blood (not recorded which). The gene calls are TRBV7-6 and TRBJ2-1; TRBD2 might be the D (6 bases). The TCR originated in a woman in her forties or fifties who had recovered from COVID-19. DNA of the CDR3: TGTGCCAGCAGCTTGGGCGGGATATCCTACAATGAGCAGTTCTTC. Translating it yields CASSLGGISYNEQFF.